The T cell receptor beta chain described here comes from a study of OX40 agonist ivuxolimab in advanced cancers. Study summary: Patient treatment consisted of intravenous ivuxolimab administration every 2 weeks at 0.01 to 10 mg/kg. Of mixed ages from about 20 to 80 and averaging about 56 years, the group was over 80% male. Study-wide findings and caveats: In the 0.1-3.0 mg/kg groups, partial responders showed among the lowest expansion.

The repertoire was sequenced with immunoSEQ multiplex PCR; TCRdb's copy has only in-frame clones and lacks some. The sample has 15,000 to 20,000 clones, approximately 86% seen once. On this clone: Its target is not known.

V lost 6 bases to trimming and J lost 2 bases, with 10 bases between them. The CDR3 contains 13 residues. CDR1 is KGHSH, CDR2 LQKENI, per germline. This chain uses TRBV18 with TRBJ2-5; TRBD2 might be the D (5 bases). This TCR derives from an adult with an advanced solid tumor such as melanoma, head and neck, liver or kidney cancer. Sequenced material: CD4+ or CD8+ T cells sorted from blood, taken in a trial of the OX40 agonist ivuxolimab. The CDR3 DNA sequence: TGTGCCAGCTCCCCCGGGATTCAAGAGACCCAGTACTTC. This translates into CASSPGIQETQYF.